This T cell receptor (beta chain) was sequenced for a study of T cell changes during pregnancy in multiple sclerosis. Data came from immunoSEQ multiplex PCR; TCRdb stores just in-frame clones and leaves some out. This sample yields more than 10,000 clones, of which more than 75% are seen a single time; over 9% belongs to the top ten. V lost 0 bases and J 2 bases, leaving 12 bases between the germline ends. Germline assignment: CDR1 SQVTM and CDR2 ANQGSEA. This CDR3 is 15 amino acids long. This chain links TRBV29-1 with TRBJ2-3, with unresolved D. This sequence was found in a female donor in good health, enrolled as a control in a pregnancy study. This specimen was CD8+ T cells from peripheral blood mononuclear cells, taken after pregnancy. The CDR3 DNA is TGCAGCGTTGAAGATCTTCTCTATTCCACAGATACGCAGTATTTT. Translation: CSVEDLLYSTDTQYF.